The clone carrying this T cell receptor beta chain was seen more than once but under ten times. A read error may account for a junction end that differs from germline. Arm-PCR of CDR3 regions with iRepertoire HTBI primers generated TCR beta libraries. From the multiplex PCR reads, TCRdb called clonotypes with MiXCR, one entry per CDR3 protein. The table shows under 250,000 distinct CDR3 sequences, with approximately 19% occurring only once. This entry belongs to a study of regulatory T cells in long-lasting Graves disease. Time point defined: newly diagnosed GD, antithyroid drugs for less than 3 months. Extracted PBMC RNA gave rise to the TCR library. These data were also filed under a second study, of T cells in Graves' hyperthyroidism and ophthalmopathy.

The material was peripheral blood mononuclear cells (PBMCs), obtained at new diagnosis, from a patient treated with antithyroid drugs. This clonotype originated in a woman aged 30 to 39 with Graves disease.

For the CDR3, the DNA is TGTGCCTGGAGTGTACAAGACAGGGCCAGAGCTTCCTTT. It translates to CAWSVQDRARASF. The chain combines TRBV30 with TRBJ1-1; 7 nucleotides align to TRBD1. The CDR3 is made up of 13 amino acids. Germline loops: CDR1 GTSNPN, CDR2 SVGIG (reference sequence).